The sequence of this T cell receptor (beta chain) was determined in a study of siplizumab effects on memory and regulatory T cells. This clone was seen only once. The V and J ends lost 4 bases and 12 bases, in that order; junction bases with no gene match: 12. CDR3 length: 15 amino acids. CDR1 SGHKS and CDR2 YYEKEE come from the germline V gene (reference sequence). Sequencing used immunoSEQ multiplex PCR; TCRdb keeps in-frame clones, though not all of them. The sample records around 87,000 clones, 85% to 90% being singletons. Sequencing was done on a sample of CD4+ T cells sorted from blood. The TCR comes from a human donor in good health. The chain recombines TRBV5-5 with TRBJ2-6, with 8 bases lining up with TRBD1. CDR3 nucleotide sequence: TGTGCCAGCAGCCTAGTTACCGGACAGGGATCCGTCCTGACTTTC. It codes for CASSLVTGQGSVLTF.